This record concerns one T cell receptor beta chain sequence. This CDR3 comprises 14 residues. V shed 4 bases and J 5 bases; nucleotides not matched to a gene: 8. The germline V gene has CDR1 SGHNT and CDR2 YYREEE (reference sequence). Authors' processing steps: Because ImmunoSEQ provided only junction sequences with no quality scores, the filtering differed. Repertoires were generated with immunoSEQ multiplex PCR, while TCRdb's copy carries only in-frame clones and drops some. V and J calls and clone size are those listed in that table; D and trimming were worked out from the DNA. The sample shows millions of clones, over 85% of them seen only once. The data stem from a study of shared clonotypes between healthy human individuals. In the study overall: Contributing individuals were two females and a few males aged 18 to 49.

The sequenced material came from naive CD4+ T cells from PBMCs. Specified subset: CD45RA+ positively selected. This receptor was identified in a man aged 18 to 29 in good health. Some clones in this sample may be carry-over from other donors' samples. The chain employs TRBV5-4 and TRBJ2-7; 8 bases fit TRBD2. CDR3 sequence: CASSPGGRSHEQYF. CDR3 bases: TGTGCCAGCAGCCCGGGAGGGAGGAGCCACGAGCAGTACTTC.